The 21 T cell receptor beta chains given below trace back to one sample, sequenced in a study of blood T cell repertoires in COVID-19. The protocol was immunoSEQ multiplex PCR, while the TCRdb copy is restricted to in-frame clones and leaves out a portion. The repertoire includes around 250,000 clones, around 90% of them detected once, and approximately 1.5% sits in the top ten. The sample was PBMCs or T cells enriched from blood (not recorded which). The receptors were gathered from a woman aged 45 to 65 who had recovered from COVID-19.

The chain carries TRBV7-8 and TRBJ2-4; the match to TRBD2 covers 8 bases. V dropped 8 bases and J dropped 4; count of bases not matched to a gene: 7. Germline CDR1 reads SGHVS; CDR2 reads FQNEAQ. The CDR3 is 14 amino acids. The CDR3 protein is CASSQGLGKNIQYF. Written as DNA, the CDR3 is TGTGCCAGCTCTCAGGGACTAGGGAAAAACATTCAGTACTTC.

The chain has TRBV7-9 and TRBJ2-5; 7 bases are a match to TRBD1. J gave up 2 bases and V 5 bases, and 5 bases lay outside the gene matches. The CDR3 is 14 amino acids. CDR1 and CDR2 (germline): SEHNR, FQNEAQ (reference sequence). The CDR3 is CASSAGTAQETQYF. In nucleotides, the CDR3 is TGTGCCAGCAGCGCCGGGACAGCTCAAGAGACCCAGTACTTC.

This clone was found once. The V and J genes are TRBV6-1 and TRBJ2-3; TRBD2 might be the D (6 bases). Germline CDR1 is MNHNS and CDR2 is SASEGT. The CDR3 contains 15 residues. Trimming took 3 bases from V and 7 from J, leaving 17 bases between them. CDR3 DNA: TGTGCCAGCAGTGACGGGGGTTTGGGCATGAATACGCAGTATTTT. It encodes CASSDGGLGMNTQYF.

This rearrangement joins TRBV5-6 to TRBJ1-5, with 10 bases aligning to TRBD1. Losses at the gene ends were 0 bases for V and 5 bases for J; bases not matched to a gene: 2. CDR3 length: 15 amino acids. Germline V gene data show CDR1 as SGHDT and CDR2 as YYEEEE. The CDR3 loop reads CASSLGTGGHQPQHF. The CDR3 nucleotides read TGTGCCAGCAGCTTGGGGACAGGGGGTCATCAGCCCCAGCATTTT.

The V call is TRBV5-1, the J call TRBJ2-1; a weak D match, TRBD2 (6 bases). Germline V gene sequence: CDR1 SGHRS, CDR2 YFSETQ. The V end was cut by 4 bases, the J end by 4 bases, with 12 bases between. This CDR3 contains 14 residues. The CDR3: CASSTASEYNEQFF. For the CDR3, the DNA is TGCGCCAGCAGCACTGCTAGCGAGTACAATGAGCAGTTCTTC. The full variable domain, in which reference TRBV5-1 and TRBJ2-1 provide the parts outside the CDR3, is KAGVTQTPRYLIKTRGQQVTLSCSPISGHRSVSWYQQTPGQGLQFLFEYFSETQRNKGNFPGRFSGRQFSNSRSEMNVSTLELGDSALYLCASSTASEYNEQFFGPGTRLTVL.

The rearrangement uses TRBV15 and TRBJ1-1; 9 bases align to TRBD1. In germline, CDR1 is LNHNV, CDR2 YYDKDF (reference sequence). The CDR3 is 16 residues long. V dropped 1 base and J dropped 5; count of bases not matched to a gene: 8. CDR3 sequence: CATSRGTGGALTEAFF. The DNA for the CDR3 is TGTGCCACCAGCAGAGGAACAGGGGGCGCTTTGACTGAAGCTTTCTTT. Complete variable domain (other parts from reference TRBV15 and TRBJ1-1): DAMVIQNPRYQVTQFGKPVTLSCSQTLNHNVMYWYQQKSSQAPKLLFHYYDKDFNNEADTPDNFQSRRPNTSFCFLDIRSPGLGDTAMYLCATSRGTGGALTEAFFGQGTRLTVV.

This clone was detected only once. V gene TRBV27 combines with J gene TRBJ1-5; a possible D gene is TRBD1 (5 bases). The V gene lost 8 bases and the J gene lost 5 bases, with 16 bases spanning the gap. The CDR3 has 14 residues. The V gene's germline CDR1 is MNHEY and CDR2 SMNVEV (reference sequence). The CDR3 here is CASGRGQGDQPQHF. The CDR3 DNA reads TGTGCCAGCGGAAGGGGTCAAGGGGATCAGCCCCAGCATTTT.

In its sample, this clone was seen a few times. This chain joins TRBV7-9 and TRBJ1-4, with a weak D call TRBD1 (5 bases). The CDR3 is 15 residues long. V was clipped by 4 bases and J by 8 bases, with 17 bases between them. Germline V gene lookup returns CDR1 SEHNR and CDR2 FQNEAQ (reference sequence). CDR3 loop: CASSYPTGGEEKLFF. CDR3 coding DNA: TGTGCCAGCAGCTACCCGACTGGAGGGGAGGAAAAACTGTTTTTT.

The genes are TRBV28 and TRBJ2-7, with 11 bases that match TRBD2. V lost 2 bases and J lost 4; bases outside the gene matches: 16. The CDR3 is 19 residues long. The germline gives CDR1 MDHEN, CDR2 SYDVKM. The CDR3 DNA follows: TGTGCCAGCAGTTTAAAGTCCGTGACTAGCGGGATCCGCGGGTACGAGCAGTACTTC. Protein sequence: CASSLKSVTSGIRGYEQYF. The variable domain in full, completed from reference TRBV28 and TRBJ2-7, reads DVKVTQSSRYLVKRTGEKVFLECVQDMDHENMFWYRQDPGLGLRLIYFSYDVKMKEKGDIPEGYSVSREKKERFSLILESASTNQTSMYLCASSLKSVTSGIRGYEQYFGPGTRLTVT.

Here the CDR3 reads CAIRDGTGRANEKLFF. The DNA for the CDR3 is TGTGCCATCAGGGATGGAACAGGGAGGGCTAATGAAAAACTGTTTTTT. The chain is built from TRBV10-3 and TRBJ1-4; D is perhaps TRBD1 (6 bases). The CDR3 covers 16 residues. The ends were cut back, 6 bases at V and 3 bases at J, with 17 bases in the middle. Looked up from germline, CDR1 is ENHRY and CDR2 is SYGVKD.

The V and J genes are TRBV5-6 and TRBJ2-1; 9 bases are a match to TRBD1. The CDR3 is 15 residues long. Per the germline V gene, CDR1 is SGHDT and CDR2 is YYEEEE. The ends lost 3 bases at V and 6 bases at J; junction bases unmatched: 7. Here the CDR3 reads CASSYGTGFFNEQFF. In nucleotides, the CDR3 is TGTGCCAGCAGCTACGGGACAGGGTTTTTCAATGAGCAGTTCTTC.

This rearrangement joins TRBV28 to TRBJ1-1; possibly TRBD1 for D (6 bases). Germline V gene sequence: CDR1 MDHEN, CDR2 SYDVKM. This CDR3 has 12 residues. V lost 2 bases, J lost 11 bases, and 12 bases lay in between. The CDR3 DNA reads TGTGCCAGCAGTTTAACATCAGGGGCGGCTTTCTTT. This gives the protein CASSLTSGAAFF.

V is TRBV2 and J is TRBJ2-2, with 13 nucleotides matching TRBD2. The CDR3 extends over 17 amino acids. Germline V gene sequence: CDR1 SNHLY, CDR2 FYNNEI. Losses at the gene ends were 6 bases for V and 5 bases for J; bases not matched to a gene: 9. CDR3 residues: CASSQGAGLAGTGELFF. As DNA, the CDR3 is TGTGCCAGCAGCCAGGGGGCGGGACTAGCGGGGACCGGGGAGCTGTTTTTT.

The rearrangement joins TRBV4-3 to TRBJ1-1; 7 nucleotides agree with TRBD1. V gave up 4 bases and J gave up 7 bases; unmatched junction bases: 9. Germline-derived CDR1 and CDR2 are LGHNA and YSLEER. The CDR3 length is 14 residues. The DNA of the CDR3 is TGCGCCAGCAGCCTTAGTGACAGGGCAGGTGAAGCTTTCTTT. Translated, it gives CASSLSDRAGEAFF.

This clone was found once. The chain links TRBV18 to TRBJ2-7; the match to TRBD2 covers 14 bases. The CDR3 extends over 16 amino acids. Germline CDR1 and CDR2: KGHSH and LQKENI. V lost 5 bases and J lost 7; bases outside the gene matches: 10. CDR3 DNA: TGTGCCAGCTCATCAGGGACTAGCGGGAGACCGAGAGAGCAGTACTTC. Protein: CASSSGTSGRPREQYF.

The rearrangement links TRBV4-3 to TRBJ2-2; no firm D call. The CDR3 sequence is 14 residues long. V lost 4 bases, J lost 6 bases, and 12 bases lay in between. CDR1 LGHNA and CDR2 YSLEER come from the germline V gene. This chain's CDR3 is CASSPSSIPGELFF. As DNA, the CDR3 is TGCGCCAGCAGCCCATCTAGTATCCCCGGGGAGCTGTTTTTT.

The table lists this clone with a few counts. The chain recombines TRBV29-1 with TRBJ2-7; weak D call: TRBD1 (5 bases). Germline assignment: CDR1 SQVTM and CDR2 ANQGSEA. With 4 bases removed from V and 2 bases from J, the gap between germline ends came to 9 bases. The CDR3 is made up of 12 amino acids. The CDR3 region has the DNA TGCAGCGTTGGGACAAAGCCCTACGAGCAGTACTTC. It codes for CSVGTKPYEQYF.

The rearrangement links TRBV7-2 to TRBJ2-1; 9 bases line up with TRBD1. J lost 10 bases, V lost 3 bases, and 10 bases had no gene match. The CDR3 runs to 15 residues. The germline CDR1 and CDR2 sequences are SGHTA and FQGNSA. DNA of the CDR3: TGTGCCAGCAGCTTTCCGGGACAGGGATTTCGCGAGCAGTTCTTC. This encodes CASSFPGQGFREQFF.

The DNA of the CDR3 is TGTGCCAGCAGTTACCGGAGGGGAGGGGGCTACACCTTC. This translates into CASSYRRGGGYTF. V and J are TRBV6-5 and TRBJ1-2; D possibly corresponds to TRBD1 (5 bases). From germline, CDR1 is MNHEY and CDR2 SVGAGI. Trimming left V 2 bases short and J 8 bases short, with 12 bases between. The CDR3 is 13 amino acids.

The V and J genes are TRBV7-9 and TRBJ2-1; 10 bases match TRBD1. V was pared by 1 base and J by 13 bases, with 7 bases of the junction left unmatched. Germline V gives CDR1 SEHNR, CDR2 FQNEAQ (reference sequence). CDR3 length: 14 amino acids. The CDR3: CASSLGETTGGQFF. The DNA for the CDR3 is TGTGCCAGCAGCTTAGGGGAGACGACAGGGGGCCAGTTCTTC.

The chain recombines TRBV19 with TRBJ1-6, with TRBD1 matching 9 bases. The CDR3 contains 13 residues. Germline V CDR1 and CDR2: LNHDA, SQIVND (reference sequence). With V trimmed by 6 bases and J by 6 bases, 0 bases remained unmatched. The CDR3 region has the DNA TGTGCCAGTAGGGACAGGGGTAATTCACCCCTCCACTTT. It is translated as CASRDRGNSPLHF.